This T cell receptor (beta chain) originates from a study of T cell repertoires in cytomegalovirus infection. Study details: Shared public TCR beta signatures pointed to both CMV infection and a matching HLA type. Study outcomes and limitations: The cumulative frequency of public TCR beta families identified carriers of CMV plus the relevant HLA. HLA-C-restricted TCR beta clonotypes specific for CMV led the ex vivo response.

As to this clonotype: Its specificity is not known.

From the reads, TCRdb called clonotypes with MiXCR, one entry per CDR3 protein. The top ten clones hold approximately 14% of a sample with about 440,000 distinct CDR3 sequences, roughly 30% of them seen once. V dropped 5 bases and J dropped 4 bases, with 4 bases sitting between them. Germline lookup yields CDR1 SGHTA and CDR2 FQGNSA. The CDR3 is 11 residues long. Sequenced: PBMCs. This rearrangement joins TRBV7-2 to TRBJ2-3; no firm D call. The source is a human donor in good health (CMV status not recorded). Some clones in this sample may be carry-over from other donors' samples. The CDR3 sequence is CASSTSDTQYF. Here the CDR3 DNA reads TGTGCCAGCAGCACATCAGATACGCAGTATTTT.